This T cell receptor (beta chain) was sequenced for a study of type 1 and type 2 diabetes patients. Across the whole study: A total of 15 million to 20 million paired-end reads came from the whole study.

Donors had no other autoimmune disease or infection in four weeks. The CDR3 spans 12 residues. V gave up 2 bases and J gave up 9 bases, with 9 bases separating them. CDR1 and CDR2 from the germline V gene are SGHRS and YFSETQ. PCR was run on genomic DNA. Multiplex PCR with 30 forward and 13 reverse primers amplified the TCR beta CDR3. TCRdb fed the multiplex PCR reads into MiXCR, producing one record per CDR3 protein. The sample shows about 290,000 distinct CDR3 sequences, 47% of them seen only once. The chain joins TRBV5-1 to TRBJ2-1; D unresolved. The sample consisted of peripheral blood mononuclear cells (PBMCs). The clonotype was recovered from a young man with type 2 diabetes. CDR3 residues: CASSFEVGEQFF. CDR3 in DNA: TGCGCCAGCAGCTTTGAGGTCGGTGAGCAGTTCTTC. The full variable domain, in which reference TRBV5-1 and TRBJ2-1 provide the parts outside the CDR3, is KAGVTQTPRYLIKTRGQQVTLSCSPISGHRSVSWYQQTPGQGLQFLFEYFSETQRNKGNFPGRFSGRQFSNSRSEMNVSTLELGDSALYLCASSFEVGEQFFGPGTRLTVL.